The clone carrying this T cell receptor beta chain was detected only a few times. Its antigen remains unidentified. Deletions cut 0 bases from V and 2 bases from J, with 12 bases between. The germline gives CDR1 LGHDT, CDR2 YNNKEL (reference sequence). The CDR3 length is 16 residues. TCRdb reanalysed the 5' RACE reads using MiXCR and keeps one entry per CDR3 protein. The sample has about 90,000 distinct CDR3 sequences; about 15% are singletons. This entry is derived from a study of T-cell memory formation after mild COVID-19. Overall study: Across donors, TCR clusters were largely donor specific.

Whole-study results and caveats: Some responding clones appeared in pre-infection memory, suggesting cross-reactive memory joined. Contracting clones from day 15 to 85 showed balanced CD4/CD8; later expanders favored CD4+. Most CD4+ clones that shrank were in CM and EM, while CD8+ ones turned up in EMRA.

The receptor comes from a man aged 18 to 29 who had mild COVID-19 (a few samples of this study predate the infection). Cell type and time point are not known. The specimen was PBMCs or a T cell subset sorted from them (not recorded which). The J gene is TRBJ2-3, the V gene TRBV3-1; D possibly corresponds to TRBD1 (6 bases). CDR3 loop: CASSQDPRDNTDTQYF. CDR3 in DNA: TGTGCCAGCAGCCAAGACCCTCGGGACAACACAGATACGCAGTATTTT.